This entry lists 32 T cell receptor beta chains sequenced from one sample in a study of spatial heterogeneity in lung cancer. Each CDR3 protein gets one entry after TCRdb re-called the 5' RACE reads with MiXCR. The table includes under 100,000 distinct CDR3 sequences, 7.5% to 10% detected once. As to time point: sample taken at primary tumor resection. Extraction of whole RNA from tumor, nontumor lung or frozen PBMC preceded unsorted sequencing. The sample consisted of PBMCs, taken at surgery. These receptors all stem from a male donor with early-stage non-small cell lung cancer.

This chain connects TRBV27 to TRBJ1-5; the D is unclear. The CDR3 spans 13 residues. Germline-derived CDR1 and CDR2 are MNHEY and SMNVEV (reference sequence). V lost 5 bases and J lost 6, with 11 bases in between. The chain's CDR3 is CASSDNPTQPQHF. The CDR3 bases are TGTGCCAGCAGTGATAACCCAACTCAGCCCCAGCATTTT.

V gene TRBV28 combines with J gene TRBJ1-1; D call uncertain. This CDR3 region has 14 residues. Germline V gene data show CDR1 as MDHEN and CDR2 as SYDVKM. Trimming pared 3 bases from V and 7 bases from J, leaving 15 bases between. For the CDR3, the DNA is TGTGCCAGCAGTTTGGGGTCCCGTGGGAGTGAAGCTTTCTTT. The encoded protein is CASSLGSRGSEAFF.

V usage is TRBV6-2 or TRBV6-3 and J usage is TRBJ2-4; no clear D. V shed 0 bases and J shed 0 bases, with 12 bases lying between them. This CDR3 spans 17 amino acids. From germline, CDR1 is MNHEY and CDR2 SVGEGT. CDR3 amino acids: CASSYSRRRLAKNIQYF. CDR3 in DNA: TGTGCCAGCAGTTACTCGAGACGGAGACTAGCCAAAAACATTCAGTACTTC.

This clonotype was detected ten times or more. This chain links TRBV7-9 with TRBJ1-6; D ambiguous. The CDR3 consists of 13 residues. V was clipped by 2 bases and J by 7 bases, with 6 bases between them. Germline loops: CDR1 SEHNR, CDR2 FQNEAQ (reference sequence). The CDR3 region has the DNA TGTGCCAGCAGCTTAATAGGAAATTCACCCCTCCACTTT. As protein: CASSLIGNSPLHF.

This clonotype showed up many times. CDR3 protein: CASSLDSSPYEQYF. DNA of the CDR3: TGTGCCAGCAGCCTGGACTCCTCCCCCTACGAGCAGTACTTC. This rearrangement joins TRBV7-2 to TRBJ2-7; TRBD2 might be the D (5 bases). CDR3 length: 14 residues. Germline loops: CDR1 SGHTA, CDR2 FQGNSA. V gave up 5 bases and J gave up 2 bases, with 13 bases separating them.

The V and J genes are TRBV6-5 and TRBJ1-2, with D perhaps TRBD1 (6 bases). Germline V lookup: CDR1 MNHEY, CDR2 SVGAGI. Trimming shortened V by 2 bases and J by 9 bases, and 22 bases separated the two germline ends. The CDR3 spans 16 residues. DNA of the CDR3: TGTGCCAGCAGTTACCACTTTACCACAGGGCCACCTAGCTACACCTTC. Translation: CASSYHFTTGPPSYTF.

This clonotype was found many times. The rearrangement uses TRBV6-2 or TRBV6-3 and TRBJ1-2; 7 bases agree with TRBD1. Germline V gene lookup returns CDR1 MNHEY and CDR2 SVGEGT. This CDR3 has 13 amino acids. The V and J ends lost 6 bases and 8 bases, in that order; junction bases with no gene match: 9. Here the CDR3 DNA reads TGTGCCAGCAGCCCCACAGGGGAGCGAGGCTACACCTTC. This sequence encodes CASSPTGERGYTF.

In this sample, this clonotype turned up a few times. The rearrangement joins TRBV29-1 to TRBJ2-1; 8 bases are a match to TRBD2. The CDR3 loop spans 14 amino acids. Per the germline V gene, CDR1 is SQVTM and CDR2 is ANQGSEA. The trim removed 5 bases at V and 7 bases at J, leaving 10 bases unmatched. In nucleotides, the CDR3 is TGCAGCGTTACCCTAGGGACTAGTCCAAATGAGCAGTTCTTC. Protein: CSVTLGTSPNEQFF.

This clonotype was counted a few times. The CDR3: CASSYTDGNTEAFF. CDR3 nucleotides: TGCGCCAGCAGCTACACGGACGGGAACACTGAAGCTTTCTTT. The chain has TRBV5-1 and TRBJ1-1; unclear D gene. Trimming took 3 bases from V and 1 from J, leaving 10 bases between them. The germline V gene has CDR1 SGHRS and CDR2 YFSETQ. The CDR3 spans 14 residues.

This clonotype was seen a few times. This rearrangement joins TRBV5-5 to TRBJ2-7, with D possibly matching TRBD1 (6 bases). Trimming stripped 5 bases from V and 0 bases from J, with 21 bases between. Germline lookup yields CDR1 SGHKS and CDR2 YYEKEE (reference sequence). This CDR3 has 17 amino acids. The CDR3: CASSLNIDRKSSYEQYF. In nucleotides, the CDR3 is TGTGCCAGCAGTCTCAACATCGACAGGAAGAGCTCCTACGAGCAGTACTTC.

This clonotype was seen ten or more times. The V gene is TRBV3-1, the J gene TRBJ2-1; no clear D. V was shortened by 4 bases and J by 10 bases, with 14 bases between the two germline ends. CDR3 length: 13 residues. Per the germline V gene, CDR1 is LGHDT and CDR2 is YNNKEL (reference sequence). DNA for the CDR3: TGTGCCAGCAGCCCCGGGCCCCTCGGGGAGCAGTTCTTC. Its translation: CASSPGPLGEQFF.

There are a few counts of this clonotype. CDR3 in amino acids: CASRAGGETQYF. The CDR3 DNA reads TGTGCCAGCAGGGCGGGAGGAGAGACCCAGTACTTC. The chain has TRBV7-9 and TRBJ2-5, with 8 nucleotides matching TRBD2. The CDR3 has 12 amino acids. V was pared by 6 bases and J by 4 bases, with 1 base of the junction left unmatched. The germline V gene has CDR1 SEHNR and CDR2 FQNEAQ (reference sequence).

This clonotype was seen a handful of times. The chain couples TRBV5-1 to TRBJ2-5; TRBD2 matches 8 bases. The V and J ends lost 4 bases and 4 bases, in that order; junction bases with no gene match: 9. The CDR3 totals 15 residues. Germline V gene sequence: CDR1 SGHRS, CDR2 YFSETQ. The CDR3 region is CASSTQSGSLETQYF. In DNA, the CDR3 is TGCGCCAGCAGCACCCAAAGCGGGAGTCTAGAGACCCAGTACTTC. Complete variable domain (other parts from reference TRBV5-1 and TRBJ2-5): KAGVTQTPRYLIKTRGQQVTLSCSPISGHRSVSWYQQTPGQGLQFLFEYFSETQRNKGNFPGRFSGRQFSNSRSEMNVSTLELGDSALYLCASSTQSGSLETQYFGPGTRLLVL.

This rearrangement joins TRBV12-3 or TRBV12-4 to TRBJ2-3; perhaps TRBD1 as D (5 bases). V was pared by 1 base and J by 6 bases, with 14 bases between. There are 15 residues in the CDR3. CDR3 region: CASSLEGRDWDTQYF. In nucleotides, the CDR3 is TGTGCCAGCAGTTTAGAGGGCAGGGATTGGGATACGCAGTATTTT.

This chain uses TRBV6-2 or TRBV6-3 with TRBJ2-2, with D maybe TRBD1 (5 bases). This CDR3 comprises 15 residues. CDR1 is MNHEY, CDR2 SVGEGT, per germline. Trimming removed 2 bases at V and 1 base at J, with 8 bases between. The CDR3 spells CASSYGAVNTGELFF. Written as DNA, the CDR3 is TGTGCCAGCAGTTACGGGGCGGTGAACACCGGGGAGCTGTTTTTT.

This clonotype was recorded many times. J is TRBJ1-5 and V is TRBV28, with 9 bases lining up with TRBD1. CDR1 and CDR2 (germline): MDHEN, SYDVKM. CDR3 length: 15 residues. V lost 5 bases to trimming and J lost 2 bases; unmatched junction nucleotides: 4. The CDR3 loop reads CASSKDRGRNQPQHF. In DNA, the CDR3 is TGTGCCAGCAGTAAGGACAGGGGACGCAATCAGCCCCAGCATTTT.

As DNA, the CDR3 is TGTGCCAGCAGCCAATCCGGACGGAGCAATCAGCCCCAGCATTTT. Its translation: CASSQSGRSNQPQHF. The chain combines TRBV3-1 with TRBJ1-5; D call uncertain. V was shortened by 2 bases and J by 1 base, with 9 bases between the two germline ends. CDR1 LGHDT and CDR2 YNNKEL come from the germline V gene (reference sequence). The CDR3 covers 15 residues.

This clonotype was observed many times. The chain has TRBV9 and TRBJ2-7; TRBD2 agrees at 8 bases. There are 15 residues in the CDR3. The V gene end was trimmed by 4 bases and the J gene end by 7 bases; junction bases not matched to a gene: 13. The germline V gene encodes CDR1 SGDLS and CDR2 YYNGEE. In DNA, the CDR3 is TGTGCCAGCAGCCCCCGGCCGGGAGGGCCAGGGGAGCAGTACTTC. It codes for CASSPRPGGPGEQYF.

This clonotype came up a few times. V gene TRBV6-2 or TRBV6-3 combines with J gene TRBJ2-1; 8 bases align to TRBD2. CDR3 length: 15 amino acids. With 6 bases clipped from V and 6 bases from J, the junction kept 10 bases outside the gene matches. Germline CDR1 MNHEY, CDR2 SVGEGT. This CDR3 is CASSRGLAGVNEQFF. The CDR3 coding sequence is TGTGCCAGCAGCCGCGGACTAGCCGGGGTCAATGAGCAGTTCTTC.

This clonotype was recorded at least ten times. The CDR3 reads CASSLKPGTGGSEQYF. The CDR3 bases are TGTGCCAGCAGCCTAAAGCCCGGGACAGGGGGAAGCGAGCAGTACTTC. This rearrangement joins TRBV7-2 to TRBJ2-7, with 11 bases that match TRBD1. V shed 5 bases and J 6 bases; nucleotides not matched to a gene: 12. The CDR3 covers 16 residues. CDR1 and CDR2 from the germline V gene are SGHTA and FQGNSA. Filled out from reference TRBV7-2 and TRBJ2-7, the complete variable domain reads GAGVSQSPSNKVTEKGKDVELRCDPISGHTALYWYRQSLGQGLEFLIYFQGNSAPDKSGLPSDRFSAERTGGSVSTLTIQRTQQEDSAVYLCASSLKPGTGGSEQYFGPGTRLTVT.

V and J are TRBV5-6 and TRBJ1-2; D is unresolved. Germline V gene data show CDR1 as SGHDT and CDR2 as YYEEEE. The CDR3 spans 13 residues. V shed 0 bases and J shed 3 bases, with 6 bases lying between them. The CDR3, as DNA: TGTGCCAGCAGCTTGGGCCAGCACTATGGCTACACCTTC. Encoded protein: CASSLGQHYGYTF.

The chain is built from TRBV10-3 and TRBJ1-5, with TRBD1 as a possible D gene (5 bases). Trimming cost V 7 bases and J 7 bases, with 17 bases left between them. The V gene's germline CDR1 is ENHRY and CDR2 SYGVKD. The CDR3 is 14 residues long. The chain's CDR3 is CAINRVGLQQPQHF. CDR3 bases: TGTGCCATCAACCGGGTGGGACTACAACAGCCCCAGCATTTT.

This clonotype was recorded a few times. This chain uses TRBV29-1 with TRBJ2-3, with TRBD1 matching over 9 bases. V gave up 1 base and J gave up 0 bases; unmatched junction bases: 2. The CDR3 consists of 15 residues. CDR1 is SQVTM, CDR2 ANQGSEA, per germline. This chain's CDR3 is CSVEGTGESTDTQYF. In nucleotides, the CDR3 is TGCAGCGTTGAAGGGACAGGGGAAAGCACAGATACGCAGTATTTT.

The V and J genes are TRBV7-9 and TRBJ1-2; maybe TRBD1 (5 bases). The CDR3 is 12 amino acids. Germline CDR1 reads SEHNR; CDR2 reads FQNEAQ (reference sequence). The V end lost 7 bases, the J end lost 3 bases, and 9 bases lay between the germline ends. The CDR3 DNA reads TGTGCCAGCACGATGGGGGACTATGGCTACACCTTC. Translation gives CASTMGDYGYTF.

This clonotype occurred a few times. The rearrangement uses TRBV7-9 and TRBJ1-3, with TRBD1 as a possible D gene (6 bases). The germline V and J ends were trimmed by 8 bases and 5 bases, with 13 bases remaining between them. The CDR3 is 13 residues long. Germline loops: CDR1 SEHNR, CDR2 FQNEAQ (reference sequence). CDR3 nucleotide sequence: TGTGCCAGCTCTACAGGGACGAGAAACACCATATATTTT. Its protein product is CASSTGTRNTIYF.

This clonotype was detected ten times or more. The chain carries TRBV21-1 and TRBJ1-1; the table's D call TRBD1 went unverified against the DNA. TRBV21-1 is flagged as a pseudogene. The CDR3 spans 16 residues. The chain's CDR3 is CASSNALVEGDTEAFF. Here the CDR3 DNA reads TGTGCCAGCAGCAACGCCTTGGTTGAGGGGGACACTGAAGCTTTCTTT.

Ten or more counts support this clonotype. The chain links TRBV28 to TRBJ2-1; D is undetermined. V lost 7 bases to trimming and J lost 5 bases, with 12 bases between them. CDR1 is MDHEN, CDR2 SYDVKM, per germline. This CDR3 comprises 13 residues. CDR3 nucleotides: TGTGCCAGCACCTGGATGGGCAACAATGAGCAGTTCTTC. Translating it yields CASTWMGNNEQFF.

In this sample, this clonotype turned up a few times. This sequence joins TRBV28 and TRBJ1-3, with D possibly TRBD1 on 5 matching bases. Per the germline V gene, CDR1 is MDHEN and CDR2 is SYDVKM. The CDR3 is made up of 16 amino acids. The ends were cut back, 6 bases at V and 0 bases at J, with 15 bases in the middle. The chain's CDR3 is CASRPGGTTSGNTIYF. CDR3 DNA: TGTGCCAGCAGACCTGGGGGAACAACCTCTGGAAACACCATATATTTT.

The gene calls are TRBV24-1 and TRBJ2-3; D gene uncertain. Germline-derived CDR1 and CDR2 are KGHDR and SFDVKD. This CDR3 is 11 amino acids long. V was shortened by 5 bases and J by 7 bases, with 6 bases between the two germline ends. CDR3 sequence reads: CATSVMNTQYF. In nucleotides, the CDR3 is TGTGCCACCAGTGTAATGAATACGCAGTATTTT.

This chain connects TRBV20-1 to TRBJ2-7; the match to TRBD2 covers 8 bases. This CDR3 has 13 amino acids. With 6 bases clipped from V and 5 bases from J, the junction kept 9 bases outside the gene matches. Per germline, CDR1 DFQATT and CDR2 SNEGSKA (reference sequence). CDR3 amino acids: CSATSGGTDEQYF. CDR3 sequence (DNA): TGCAGTGCCACCAGCGGGGGCACCGACGAGCAGTACTTC.

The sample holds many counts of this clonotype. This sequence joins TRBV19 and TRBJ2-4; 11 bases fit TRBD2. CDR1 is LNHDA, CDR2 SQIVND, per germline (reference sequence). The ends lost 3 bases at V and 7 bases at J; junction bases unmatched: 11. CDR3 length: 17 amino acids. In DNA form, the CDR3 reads TGTGCCAGTAGTATTTTAGCGGGGGGGCCCCGAGGGAACATTCAGTACTTC. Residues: CASSILAGGPRGNIQYF.

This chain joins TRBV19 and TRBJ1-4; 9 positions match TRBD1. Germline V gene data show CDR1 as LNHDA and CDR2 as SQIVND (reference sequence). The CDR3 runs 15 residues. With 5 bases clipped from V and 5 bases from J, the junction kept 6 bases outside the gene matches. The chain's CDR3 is CASSPAGTGNEKLFF. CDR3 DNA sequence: TGTGCCAGTAGTCCGGCCGGGACAGGGAATGAAAAACTGTTTTTT.